The 15 T cell receptor beta chains listed next were all sequenced from one sample in a study of T cell responses to AZD1222 COVID-19 vaccine. The table came from immunoSEQ multiplex PCR; TCRdb's copy has only in-frame clones and leaves some out. The data contain around 89,000 clones, 70% to 90% of them singletons. The specimen comprised peripheral blood, sampled on day 0 of AZD1222 vaccination. All receptors derive from an adult in good health.

The rearrangement uses TRBV12-5 and TRBJ2-1, with 8 bases identical to TRBD1. CDR1 and CDR2 (germline): LGHNT, FRNRAP. Unmatched junction bases numbered 19, after V lost 3 bases and J lost 6 bases. CDR3 size: 19 residues. DNA of the CDR3: TGTGCTAGTGGTTTTGCCCTCGGGGACAGGATTACTCCTGGCAATGAGCAGTTCTTC. Its translation: CASGFALGDRITPGNEQFF.

This clone was observed once. The chain joins TRBV5-6 to TRBJ1-2; TRBD1 is a possible D gene (6 bases). This CDR3 has 15 residues. Germline CDR1 reads SGHDT; CDR2 reads YYEEEE. V was trimmed by 5 bases and J by 7 bases, leaving 21 bases between them. The CDR3 protein is CASRPGQLTLGGYTF. CDR3 in DNA: TGTGCCAGCAGACCTGGACAGCTTACGTTGGGTGGCTACACCTTC.

This clone was recorded once. CDR3 region: CAWNDGHWTVKRPQHF. CDR3 nucleotide sequence: TGTGCCTGGAACGACGGACATTGGACGGTCAAGAGGCCCCAGCATTTT. The chain carries TRBV30 and TRBJ1-5; perhaps TRBD1 as D (5 bases). The germline V gene has CDR1 GTSNPN and CDR2 SVGIG (reference sequence). The ends were cut back, 4 bases at V and 9 bases at J, with 25 bases in the middle. This CDR3 is built from 16 residues.

V is TRBV9 and J is TRBJ1-2, with no clear D. Germline CDR1 SGDLS, CDR2 YYNGEE. V lost 1 base, J lost 8 bases, and 12 bases lay in between. This CDR3 is built from 13 residues. CDR3 nucleotides: TGTGCCAGCAGCGTACTGGAGGGCCAAGGCTACACCTTC. This sequence encodes CASSVLEGQGYTF. The whole variable domain, remainder taken from reference TRBV9 and TRBJ1-2, is DSGVTQTPKHLITATGQRVTLRCSPRSGDLSVYWYQQSLDQGLQFLIQYYNGEERAKGNILERFSAQQFPDLHSELNLSSLELGDSALYFCASSVLEGQGYTFGSGTRLTVV.

The genes are TRBV19 and TRBJ2-7; tentative D call: TRBD1 (6 bases). CDR1 and CDR2 from the germline V gene are LNHDA and SQIVND (reference sequence). Trimming removed 5 bases from V and 3 bases from J, with 8 bases in between. This CDR3 comprises 12 residues. Here the CDR3 reads CASSLDSYEQYF. CDR3 nucleotide sequence: TGTGCCAGTAGTTTGGACAGCTACGAGCAGTACTTC. Variable domain in full (rest from reference TRBV19 and TRBJ2-7): DGGITQSPKYLFRKEGQNVTLSCEQNLNHDAMYWYRQDPGQGLRLIYYSQIVNDFQKGDIAEGYSVSREKKESFPLTVTSAQKNPTAFYLCASSLDSYEQYFGPGTRLTVT.

The chain combines TRBV5-1 with TRBJ1-6; possible D gene TRBD1, 5 bases. Germline loops: CDR1 SGHRS, CDR2 YFSETQ. This CDR3 spans 15 amino acids. V was pared by 4 bases and J by 8 bases, with 16 bases between. CDR3 loop: CASSVVQGEHSPLHF. The CDR3 DNA follows: TGCGCCAGCAGCGTCGTTCAGGGAGAACATTCACCCCTCCACTTT.

This CDR3 is CASIPSGYNEQFF. The CDR3 DNA reads as TGTGCCAGCATTCCTAGCGGATACAATGAGCAGTTCTTC. The genes are TRBV6-5 and TRBJ2-1, with 7 bases aligning to TRBD2. Germline loops: CDR1 MNHEY, CDR2 SVGAGI. V lost 7 bases, J lost 4 bases, and 4 bases stayed unmatched. This CDR3 spans 13 amino acids.

The rearrangement links TRBV2 to TRBJ1-2; possibly TRBD1 for D (6 bases). V shed 0 bases and J shed 7 bases, with 15 bases lying between them. The germline gives CDR1 SNHLY, CDR2 FYNNEI. This CDR3 is built from 15 residues. The CDR3 reads CASSEALPGDGGYTF. CDR3 sequence (DNA): TGTGCCAGCAGTGAAGCGCTTCCAGGGGATGGTGGCTACACCTTC.

This chain uses TRBV5-1 with TRBJ1-1; D is ambiguous. This CDR3 is 13 amino acids long. The ends were cut back, 7 bases at V and 1 base at J, with 11 bases in the middle. Germline lookup yields CDR1 SGHRS and CDR2 YFSETQ. For the CDR3, the DNA is TGCGCCAGCCTCGGAGGCCCGAACACTGAAGCTTTCTTT. Translation: CASLGGPNTEAFF. The variable domain in full, completed from reference TRBV5-1 and TRBJ1-1, reads KAGVTQTPRYLIKTRGQQVTLSCSPISGHRSVSWYQQTPGQGLQFLFEYFSETQRNKGNFPGRFSGRQFSNSRSEMNVSTLELGDSALYLCASLGGPNTEAFFGQGTRLTVV.

The chain is built from TRBV3-1 (or the pseudogene TRBV3-2) and TRBJ1-1; no definite D call. The germline V gene has CDR1 LGHDT and CDR2 YNNKEL (reference sequence). V dropped 0 bases and J dropped 4 bases, with 9 bases sitting between them. This CDR3 comprises 14 residues. CDR3 loop: CASSQDLVGTEAFF. CDR3 sequence (DNA): TGTGCCAGCAGCCAAGATCTTGTGGGCACTGAAGCTTTCTTT.

For this clone: The same CDR3 can be traced to other DNA sequences in this sample. The V gene is TRBV19, the J gene TRBJ2-2; maybe TRBD2 (6 bases). The CDR3 runs to 14 residues. Deletions cut 3 bases from V and 2 bases from J, with 7 bases between. The germline V gene encodes CDR1 LNHDA and CDR2 SQIVND (reference sequence). The CDR3 bases are TGTGCCAGTAGTATGCGGGGCAACACCGGGGAGCTGTTTTTT. It yields the protein CASSMRGNTGELFF.

The chain carries TRBV18 and TRBJ1-1, with D unresolved. V lost 3 bases and J 5 bases, leaving 19 bases between the germline ends. This CDR3 spans 16 amino acids. The V gene's germline CDR1 is KGHSH and CDR2 LQKENI. CDR3 sequence: CASSPRQENPGTEAFF. The DNA for the CDR3 is TGTGCCAGCTCACCGCGGCAGGAAAATCCCGGGACTGAAGCTTTCTTT.

About this clone itself: Other DNA sequences within the sample encode an identical CDR3. The V call is TRBV7-2, the J call TRBJ2-5, with D possibly matching TRBD2 (6 bases). This CDR3 contains 14 residues. Trimming cost V 0 bases and J 1 base, with 6 bases left between them. CDR1 SGHTA and CDR2 FQGNSA come from the germline V gene. Here the CDR3 reads CASSLAGGQETQYF. The CDR3 nucleotides are TGTGCCAGCAGCTTAGCGGGGGGCCAAGAGACCCAGTACTTC. Variable domain in full (rest from reference TRBV7-2 and TRBJ2-5): GAGVSQSPSNKVTEKGKDVELRCDPISGHTALYWYRQSLGQGLEFLIYFQGNSAPDKSGLPSDRFSAERTGGSVSTLTIQRTQQEDSAVYLCASSLAGGQETQYFGPGTRLLVL.

J is TRBJ2-5 and V is TRBV4-1; 7 nucleotides line up with TRBD1. This CDR3 is built from 16 residues. Trimming at V came to 0 bases and at J to 4 bases, leaving 8 bases not matched to a gene. The germline gives CDR1 MGHRA, CDR2 YSYEKL. The CDR3 loop is CASSQDPGQVAETQYF. In DNA form, the CDR3 reads TGCGCCAGCAGCCAAGATCCTGGACAGGTGGCAGAGACCCAGTACTTC.

This chain connects TRBV30 to TRBJ2-2; no firm D call. This CDR3 has 14 residues. Per germline, CDR1 GTSNPN and CDR2 SVGIG (reference sequence). Trimming shortened V by 2 bases and J by 8 bases, and 15 bases separated the two germline ends. The CDR3 DNA reads as TGTGCCTGGAGTTTAACGAGGTATTCGGGGGAGCTGTTTTTT. Protein: CAWSLTRYSGELFF.